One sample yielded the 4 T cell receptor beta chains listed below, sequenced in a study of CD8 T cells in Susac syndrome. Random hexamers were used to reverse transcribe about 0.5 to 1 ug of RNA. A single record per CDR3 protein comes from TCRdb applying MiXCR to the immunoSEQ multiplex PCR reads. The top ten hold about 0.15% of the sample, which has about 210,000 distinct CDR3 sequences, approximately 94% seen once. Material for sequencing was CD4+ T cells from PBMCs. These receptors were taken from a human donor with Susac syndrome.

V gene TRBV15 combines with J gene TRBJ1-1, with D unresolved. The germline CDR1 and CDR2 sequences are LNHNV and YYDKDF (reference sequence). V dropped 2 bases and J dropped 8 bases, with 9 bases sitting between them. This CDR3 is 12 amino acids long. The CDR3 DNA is TGTGCCACCAGCAGACCCGGGCCCGAAGCTTTCTTT. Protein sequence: CATSRPGPEAFF.

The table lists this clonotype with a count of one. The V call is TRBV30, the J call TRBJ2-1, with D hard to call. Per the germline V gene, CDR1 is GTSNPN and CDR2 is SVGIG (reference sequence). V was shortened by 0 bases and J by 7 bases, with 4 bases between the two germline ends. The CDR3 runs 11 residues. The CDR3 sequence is CAWSVLNEQFF. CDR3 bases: TGTGCCTGGAGTGTTCTTAATGAGCAGTTCTTC.

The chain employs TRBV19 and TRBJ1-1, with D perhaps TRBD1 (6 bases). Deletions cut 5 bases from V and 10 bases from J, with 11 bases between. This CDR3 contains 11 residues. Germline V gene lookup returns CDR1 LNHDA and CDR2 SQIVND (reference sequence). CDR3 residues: CASSLDRRAFF. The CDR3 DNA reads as TGTGCCAGTAGTCTCGACAGGAGAGCTTTCTTT.

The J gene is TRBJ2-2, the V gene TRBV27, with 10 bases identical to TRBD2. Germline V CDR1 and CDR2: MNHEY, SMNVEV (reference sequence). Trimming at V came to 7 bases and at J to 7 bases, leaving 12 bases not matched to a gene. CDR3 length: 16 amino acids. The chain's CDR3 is CASTLLAGAGGGELFF. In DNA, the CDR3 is TGTGCCAGCACCCTTCTAGCGGGGGCCGGAGGCGGGGAGCTGTTTTTT.